These 3 T cell receptor beta chains came from one sample sequenced in a study of glioma-infiltrating T cells listed by TCRdb under 2016. Sequencing used an Illumina MiSeq. The iRepertoire nested amplicon-rescue multiplex PCR (arm-PCR) platform was used to amplify TCR alpha and beta CDR3 regions from RNA. Through fastp at Q25 and MiXCR, TCRdb rebuilt clones from the public reads, retaining in-frame beta chains. All rows with the same CDR3 protein become a single entry with the most common DNA and genes. A total of about 130,000 distinct CDR3 sequences appear in this sample, 20% to 25% of them only once. Clones ranked in the top ten supply about a quarter of the sample. Sequencing was carried out using glioma tissue, nonneoplastic brain tissue, or PBMCs (not recorded which). The receptors shown here come from a human donor with low-grade glioma or glioblastoma, undergoing nonglioma brain surgery, or in good health (not recorded which).

This clonotype was recorded a few times. The chain employs TRBV29-1 and TRBJ2-3; 12 nucleotides line up with TRBD2. Trimming cost V 1 base and J 0 bases; bases outside gene matches: 5. Per germline, CDR1 SQVTM and CDR2 ANQGSEA. This CDR3 is 17 amino acids long. The CDR3 DNA reads TGCAGCGTTGAAGCCGGGACTAGCGGGTTTAGCACAGATACGCAGTATTTT. Encoded protein: CSVEAGTSGFSTDTQYF.

With respect to this clonotype: Just one base apart from a much larger clone, this may be a read error. The chain employs TRBV27 and TRBJ1-4; TRBD1 might be the D (6 bases). The CDR3 runs to 17 residues. Germline V gene lookup returns CDR1 MNHEY and CDR2 SMNVEV (reference sequence). Trimming stripped 5 bases from V and 6 bases from J, with 22 bases between. The CDR3, as DNA: TGTGCCAGCAGTGATCTTGGGGGGCAGTCGGCTGATGAAAAACTGTTTTTT. This gives the protein CASSDLGGQSADEKLFF.

Concerning this clonotype itself: This may stem from a read error, because a much larger clone lies one nucleotide away. The missing conserved phenylalanine or tryptophan at the end of this CDR3 makes a read error likely. The rearrangement uses TRBV6-6 and TRBJ1-2; 7 nucleotides align to TRBD1. This CDR3 spans 15 amino acids. Germline V lookup: CDR1 MNHNY, CDR2 SVGAGI (reference sequence). Unmatched junction bases numbered 14, after V lost 6 bases and J lost 7 bases. DNA of the CDR3: TGTGCCAGCAGGTGGAACCGACAGGGAATGATTGGCTACACCTTG. Its translation is CASRWNRQGMIGYTL.